This T cell receptor beta chain was retrieved from a study of cytomegalovirus exposure and HLA in healthy donors. Study at large: Earlier, 95 million to 140 million unique TCR beta sequences were recovered from roughly 170 million T cells by an analysis.

Sampled while nominally healthy, donors likely had unrecorded immune exposures. In the PCR, 60 Vbeta and 13 Jbeta primers were used. The repertoire was sequenced with immunoSEQ multiplex PCR; TCRdb's copy has only in-frame clones and lacks some. The sample yields about 94,000 clones, 75% to 85% seen once. CDR1 is SGDLS, CDR2 YYNGEE, per germline. V lost 0 bases and J lost 6, with 16 bases in between. This CDR3 is 15 amino acids long. The sample comprised PBMCs. V and J are TRBV9 and TRBJ2-7, with D maybe TRBD1 (5 bases). This sequence originates from a woman aged 40-49 years in good health and CMV-seronegative. The CDR3 is CASSVGQGTLSEQYF. The CDR3 coding sequence is TGTGCCAGCAGCGTAGGGCAGGGAACCCTCTCCGAGCAGTACTTC. Together with reference TRBV9 and TRBJ2-7, the CDR3 gives the full variable domain: DSGVTQTPKHLITATGQRVTLRCSPRSGDLSVYWYQQSLDQGLQFLIQYYNGEERAKGNILERFSAQQFPDLHSELNLSSLELGDSALYFCASSVGQGTLSEQYFGPGTRLTVT.